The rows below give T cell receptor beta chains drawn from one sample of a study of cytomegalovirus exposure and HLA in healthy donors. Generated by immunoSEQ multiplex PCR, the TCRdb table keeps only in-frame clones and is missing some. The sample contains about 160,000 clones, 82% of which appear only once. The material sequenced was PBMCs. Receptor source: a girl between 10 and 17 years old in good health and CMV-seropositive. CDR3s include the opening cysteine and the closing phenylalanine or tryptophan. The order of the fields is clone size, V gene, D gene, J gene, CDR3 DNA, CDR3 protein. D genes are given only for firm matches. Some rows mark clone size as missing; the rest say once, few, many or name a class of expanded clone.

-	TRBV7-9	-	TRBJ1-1	TGTGCCAGCAGCAACCTGCGAAAAAATACTGAAGCTTTCTTT	CASSNLRKNTEAFF
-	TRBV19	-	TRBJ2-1	TGTGCCAGTAGTATAGTTGGGCAGTCCGGCATCTACAATGAGCAGTTCTTC	CASSIVGQSGIYNEQFF
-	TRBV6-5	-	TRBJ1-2	TGTGCCAGCGCAAACGGGGACTATGGCTACACCTTC	CASANGDYGYTF
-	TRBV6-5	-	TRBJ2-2	TGTGCCAGCAGTGAACTACCCCCGGCCGGGGAGCTGTTTTTT	CASSELPPAGELFF
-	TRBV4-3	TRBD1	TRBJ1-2	TGCGCCAGCAGCCACGCGGACAGGGGGCATGGCTACACCTTC	CASSHADRGHGYTF
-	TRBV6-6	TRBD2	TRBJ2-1	TGTGCCAGCAGTGGAGGACTAGCGGGCCCCAATGAGCAGTTCTTC	CASSGGLAGPNEQFF
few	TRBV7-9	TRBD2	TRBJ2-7	TGTGCCAGCAGCGCCGCGGGGGTGATAGCGGCCTCCTACGAGCAGTACTTC	CASSAAGVIAASYEQYF
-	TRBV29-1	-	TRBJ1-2	TGCAGCGTTGATGCCGGGAGCTATGGCTACACCTTC	CSVDAGSYGYTF
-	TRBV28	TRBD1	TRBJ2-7	TGTGCCAGCAGTTTAAACCGGGACAGAACCTACGAGCAGTACTTC	CASSLNRDRTYEQYF
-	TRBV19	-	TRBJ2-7	TGTGCCAGTAGTCCCCGACAGGAGTGGGGCTACGAGCAGTACTTC	CASSPRQEWGYEQYF
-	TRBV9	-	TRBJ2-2	TGTGCCAGCACTAGCACGCATACCGGGACCGGGGAGCTGTTTTTT	CASTSTHTGTGELFF
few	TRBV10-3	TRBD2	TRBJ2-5	TGTGCCATCAGCAATAGCGGGGGGGCTGCCGGGACCCAGTACTTC	CAISNSGGAAGTQYF
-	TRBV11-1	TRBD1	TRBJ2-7	TGTGCCAGCAGCAAGGGACAGGGTCGCGACGAGCAGTACTTC	CASSKGQGRDEQYF
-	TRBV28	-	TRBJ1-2	TGTGCCACCCTATCCCATCAGAGGGTGCACTATGGCTACACCTTC	CATLSHQRVHYGYTF
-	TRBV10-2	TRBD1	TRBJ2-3	TGCGCCAGCAGTGATAAGTGGGGGACAGGGGGGAAGACAGATACGCAGTATTTT	CASSDKWGTGGKTDTQYF
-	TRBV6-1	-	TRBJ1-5	TGTGCCAGCCTCTCTTCGAGACCTCGGGATCAGCCCCAGCATTTT	CASLSSRPRDQPQHF
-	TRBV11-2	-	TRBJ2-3	TGTGCCAGCAAAGCCTACTTCACAGATACGCAGTATTTT	CASKAYFTDTQYF
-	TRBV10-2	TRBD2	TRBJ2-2	TGCGCCAGCAGTGAGTCGATGGGACTAGTAATGACCGGGGAGCTGTTTTTT	CASSESMGLVMTGELFF
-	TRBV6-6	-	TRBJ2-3	TGTGCCAGCAGTTACATCGGGACTAGCACAGATACGCAGTATTTT	CASSYIGTSTDTQYF
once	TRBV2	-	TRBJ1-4	TGTGCCAGCAGTCCAGACAGAGAAGACGAAAAACTGTTTTTT	CASSPDREDEKLFF
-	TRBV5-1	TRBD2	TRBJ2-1	TGCGCCAGCAGCTGGGGGGCGGGAGGCGGGAATGAGCAGTTCTTC	CASSWGAGGGNEQFF
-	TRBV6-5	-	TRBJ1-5	TGTGCCAGCAGTTACGCCGGGAATCAGCCCCAGCATTTT	CASSYAGNQPQHF
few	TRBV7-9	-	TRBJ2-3	TGTGCCAGCAGCTTGGGAGGTGTAAAGTCGACAGATACGCAGTATTTT	CASSLGGVKSTDTQYF